This TCR beta chain stems from a study of early T cells in non-severe SARS-CoV-2 infection. Study overall: Sequencing of unsorted whole blood was done on bulk RNA, leaving chains unpaired.

Remarks on this clonotype: The antigen remains undetermined.

Individual cDNA molecules carried attached unique molecular identifiers. TCRdb re-called the 5' RACE reads with MiXCR, one entry per CDR3 protein. The sample has 75,000 to 90,000 distinct CDR3 sequences, around 13% seen once. Findings of the study overall: Matching against VDJdb likely underestimated virus-specific expansions, favoring anti-spike CD8.

The V and J ends lost 5 bases and 5 bases respectively, with 14 bases between them. The CDR3 runs 14 residues. Germline V CDR1 and CDR2: MDHEN, SYDVKM. The source is an adult who was a healthcare worker with PCR-confirmed SARS-CoV-2 infection or an uninfected control (not recorded which). The chain joins TRBV28 to TRBJ2-3; no clear D gene. The sample comprised whole blood. The CDR3 coding sequence is TGTGCCAGCAGTCCCCGGTGGTCGCAAGATACGCAGTATTTT. Protein: CASSPRWSQDTQYF.